This section outlines one T cell receptor (beta chain) sequence together with its context. The data stem from a study of cytomegalovirus exposure and HLA in healthy donors. This CDR3 spans 16 amino acids. J was trimmed by 9 bases and V by 5 bases; bases with no gene match: 10. Germline CDR1 is MDHEN and CDR2 is SYDVKM. Using immunoSEQ multiplex PCR, the repertoire was profiled, and TCRdb retains in-frame clones only, with some absent. Altogether approximately 160,000 clones are present, 91% being singletons, with the ten largest covering around 3.1%. The rearrangement links TRBV28 to TRBJ2-2; 12 bases map to TRBD2. The sequenced sample was PBMCs. The TCR was taken from a woman between 18 and 29 years old in good health and CMV-seropositive. The CDR3 is CASSPLAGGQLRELFF. The CDR3 DNA reads as TGTGCCAGCAGTCCACTAGCGGGAGGCCAACTACGGGAGCTGTTTTTT. The complete variable domain, with remaining parts taken from reference TRBV28 and TRBJ2-2, reads DVKVTQSSRYLVKRTGEKVFLECVQDMDHENMFWYRQDPGLGLRLIYFSYDVKMKEKGDIPEGYSVSREKKERFSLILESASTNQTSMYLCASSPLAGGQLRELFFGEGSRLTVL.